Detailed here is one TCR beta chain. Its antigen remains unidentified. Germline CDR1 SGDLS, CDR2 YYNGEE. The CDR3 is 12 residues long. This entry belongs to a study of CXCR3-negative and CXCR3-positive naive CD8 T cells. Study-wide points: With surface CD5 comparable between naive subsets, TCR strength was estimated using properties derived from the TRB CDR3. A higher hydrophobicity marked the TRB CDR3s of CXCR3-positive naive cells versus CXCR3-negative naive cells.

UMI-tagged TRB cDNA libraries were built via 5' RACE. TCRdb reprocessed the 5' RACE reads and keeps a single row for each CDR3 protein, giving no DNA. This sample's clone table lists 70,000 to 100,000 distinct CDR3 sequences. Sequencing was performed on naive CXCR3- CD8+ T cells from blood. Regarding subset: CD45RO-CCR7+CD27+CD95- naive CD8+ T cells lacking CXCR3 (TNR3-). The sequence was collected from a human donor in good health. Some clones in this sample may be carry-over from other donors' samples. The chain is built from TRBV9 and TRBJ2-1. The CDR3 here is CASRGGYNEQFF.